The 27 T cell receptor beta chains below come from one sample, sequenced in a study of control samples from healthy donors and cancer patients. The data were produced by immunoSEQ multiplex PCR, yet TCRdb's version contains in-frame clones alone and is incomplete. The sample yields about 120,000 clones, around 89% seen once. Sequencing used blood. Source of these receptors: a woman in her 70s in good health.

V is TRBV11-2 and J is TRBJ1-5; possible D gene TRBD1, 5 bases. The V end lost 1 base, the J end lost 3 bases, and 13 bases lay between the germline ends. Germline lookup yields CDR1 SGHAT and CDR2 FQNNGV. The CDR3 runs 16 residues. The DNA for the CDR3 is TGTGCCAGCAGCTTAGGGTGGGGGGGTTACAATCAGCCCCAGCATTTT. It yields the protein CASSLGWGGYNQPQHF.

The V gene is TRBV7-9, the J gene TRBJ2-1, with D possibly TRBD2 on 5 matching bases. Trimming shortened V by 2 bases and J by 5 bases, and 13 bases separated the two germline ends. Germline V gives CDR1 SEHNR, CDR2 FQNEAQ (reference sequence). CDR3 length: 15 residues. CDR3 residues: CASSLRGSQDNEQFF. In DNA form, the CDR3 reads TGTGCCAGCAGCTTACGCGGGTCTCAAGACAATGAGCAGTTCTTC.

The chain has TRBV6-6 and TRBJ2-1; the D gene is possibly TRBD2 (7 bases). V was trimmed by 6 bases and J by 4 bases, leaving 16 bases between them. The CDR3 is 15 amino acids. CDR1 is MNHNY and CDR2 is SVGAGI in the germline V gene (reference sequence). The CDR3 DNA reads TGTGCCAGCAGGGTCCCGGGGGGCGGGTACAATGAGCAGTTCTTC. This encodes CASRVPGGGYNEQFF.

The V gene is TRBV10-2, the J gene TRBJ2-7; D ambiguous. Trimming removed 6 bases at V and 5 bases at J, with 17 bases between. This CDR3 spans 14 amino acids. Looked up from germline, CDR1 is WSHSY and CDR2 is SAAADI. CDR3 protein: CASRPVPPGNEQYF. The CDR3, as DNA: TGCGCCAGCAGACCAGTCCCGCCTGGGAACGAGCAGTACTTC.

The CDR3 protein is CASSSGLASGELFF. CDR3 sequence (DNA): TGTGCCAGCAGTTCGGGACTAGCTAGCGGGGAGCTGTTTTTT. V usage is TRBV6-5 and J usage is TRBJ2-2; 9 bases match TRBD2. From germline, CDR1 is MNHEY and CDR2 SVGAGI. The CDR3 extends over 14 amino acids. V shed 4 bases, J shed 7 bases, and the junction held 4 bases outside the gene matches.

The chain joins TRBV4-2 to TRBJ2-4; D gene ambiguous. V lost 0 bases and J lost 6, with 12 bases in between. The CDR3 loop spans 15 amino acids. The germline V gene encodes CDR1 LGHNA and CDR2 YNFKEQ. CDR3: CASSQDRQGRNIQYF. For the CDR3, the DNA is TGTGCCAGCAGCCAAGATCGACAAGGACGAAACATTCAGTACTTC.

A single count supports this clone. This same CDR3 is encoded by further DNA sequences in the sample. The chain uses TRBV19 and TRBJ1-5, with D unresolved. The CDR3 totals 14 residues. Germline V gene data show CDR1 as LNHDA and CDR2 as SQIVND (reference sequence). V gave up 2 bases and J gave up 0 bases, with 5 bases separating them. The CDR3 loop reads CASSIRDSNQPQHF. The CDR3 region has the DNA TGTGCCAGTAGTATAAGGGATAGCAATCAGCCCCAGCATTTT.

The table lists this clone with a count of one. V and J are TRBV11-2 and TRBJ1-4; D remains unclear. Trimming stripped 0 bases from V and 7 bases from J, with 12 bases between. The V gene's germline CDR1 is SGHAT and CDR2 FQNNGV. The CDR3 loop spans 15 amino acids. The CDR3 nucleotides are TGTGCCAGCAGCTTAGATATAGGAGGTGTTGAAAAACTGTTTTTT. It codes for CASSLDIGGVEKLFF.

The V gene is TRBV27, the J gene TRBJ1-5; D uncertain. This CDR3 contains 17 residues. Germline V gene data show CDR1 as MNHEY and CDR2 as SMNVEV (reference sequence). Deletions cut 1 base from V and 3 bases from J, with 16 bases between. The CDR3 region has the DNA TGTGCCAGCAGTTTATTCGCAGTTGGGGTGGACAATCAGCCCCAGCATTTT. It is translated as CASSLFAVGVDNQPQHF.

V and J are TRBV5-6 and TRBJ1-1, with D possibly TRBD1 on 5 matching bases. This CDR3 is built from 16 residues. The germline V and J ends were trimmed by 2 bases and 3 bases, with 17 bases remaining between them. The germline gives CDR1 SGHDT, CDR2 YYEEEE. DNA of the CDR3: TGTGCCAGCAGCTTAACAGGAATAGGTTCGGACACTGAAGCTTTCTTT. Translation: CASSLTGIGSDTEAFF.

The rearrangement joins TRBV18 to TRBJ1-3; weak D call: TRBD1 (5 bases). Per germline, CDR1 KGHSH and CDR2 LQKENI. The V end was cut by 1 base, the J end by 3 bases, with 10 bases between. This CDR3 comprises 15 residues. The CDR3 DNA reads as TGTGCCAGCTCACCACAAGGGGAAAGTGGAAACACCATATATTTT. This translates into CASSPQGESGNTIYF.

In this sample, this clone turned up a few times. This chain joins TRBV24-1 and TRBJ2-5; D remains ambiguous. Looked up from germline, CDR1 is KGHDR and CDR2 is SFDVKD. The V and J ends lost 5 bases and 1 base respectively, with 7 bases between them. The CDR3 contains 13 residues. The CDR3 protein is CATSGAAQETQYF. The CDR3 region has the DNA TGTGCCACCAGTGGAGCAGCCCAAGAGACCCAGTACTTC.

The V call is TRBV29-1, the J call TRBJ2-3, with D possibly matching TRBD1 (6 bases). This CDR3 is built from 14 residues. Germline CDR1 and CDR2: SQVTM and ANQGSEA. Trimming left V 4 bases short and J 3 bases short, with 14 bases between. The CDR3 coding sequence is TGCAGCGTTGGAAAGAGGGGGAGTACAGATACGCAGTATTTT. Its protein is CSVGKRGSTDTQYF.

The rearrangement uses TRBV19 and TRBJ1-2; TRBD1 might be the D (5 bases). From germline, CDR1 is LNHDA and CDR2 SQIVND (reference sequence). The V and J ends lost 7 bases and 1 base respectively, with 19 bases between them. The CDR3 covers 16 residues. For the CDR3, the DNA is TGTGCCAGTATGGGAGGTCGACAGATAAGTAACTATGGCTACACCTTC. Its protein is CASMGGRQISNYGYTF.

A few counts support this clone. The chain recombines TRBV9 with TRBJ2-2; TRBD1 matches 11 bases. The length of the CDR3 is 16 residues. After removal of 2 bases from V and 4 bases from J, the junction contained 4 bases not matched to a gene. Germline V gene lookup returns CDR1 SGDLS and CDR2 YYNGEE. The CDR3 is CASSVSGTGGTGELFF. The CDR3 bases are TGTGCCAGCAGCGTCTCCGGGACAGGGGGCACCGGGGAGCTGTTTTTT.

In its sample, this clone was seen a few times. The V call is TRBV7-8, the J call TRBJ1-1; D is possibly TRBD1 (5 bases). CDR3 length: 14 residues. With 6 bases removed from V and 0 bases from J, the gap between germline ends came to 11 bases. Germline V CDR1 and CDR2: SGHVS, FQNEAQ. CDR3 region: CASREGTMNTEAFF. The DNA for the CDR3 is TGTGCCAGCAGGGAAGGGACCATGAACACTGAAGCTTTCTTT.

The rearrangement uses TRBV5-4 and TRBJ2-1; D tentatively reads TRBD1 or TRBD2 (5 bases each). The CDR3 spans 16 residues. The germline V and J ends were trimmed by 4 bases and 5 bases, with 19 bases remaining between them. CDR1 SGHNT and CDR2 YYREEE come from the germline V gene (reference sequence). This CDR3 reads CASSPHRGRGDNEQFF. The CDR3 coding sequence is TGTGCCAGCAGCCCGCATCGAGGGCGAGGGGACAATGAGCAGTTCTTC.

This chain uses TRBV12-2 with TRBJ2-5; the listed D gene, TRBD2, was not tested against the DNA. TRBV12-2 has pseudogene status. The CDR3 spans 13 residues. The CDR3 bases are TGTGCAAGTCGCCCGGGCCTAGCGGGGGGCCTGGACTTC. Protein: CASRPGLAGGLDF.

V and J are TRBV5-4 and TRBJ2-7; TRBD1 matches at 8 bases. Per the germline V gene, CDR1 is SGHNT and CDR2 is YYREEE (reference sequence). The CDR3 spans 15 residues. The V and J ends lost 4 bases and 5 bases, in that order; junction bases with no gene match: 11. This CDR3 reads CASSGSGTGLHEQYF. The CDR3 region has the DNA TGTGCCAGCAGCGGGTCGGGGACAGGCTTACACGAGCAGTACTTC.

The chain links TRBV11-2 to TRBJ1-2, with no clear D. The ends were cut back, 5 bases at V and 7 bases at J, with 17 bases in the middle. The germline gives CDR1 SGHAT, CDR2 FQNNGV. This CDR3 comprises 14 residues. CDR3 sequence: CASSPKTIRSGYTF. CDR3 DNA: TGTGCCAGCAGCCCAAAGACAATCCGGAGTGGCTACACCTTC.

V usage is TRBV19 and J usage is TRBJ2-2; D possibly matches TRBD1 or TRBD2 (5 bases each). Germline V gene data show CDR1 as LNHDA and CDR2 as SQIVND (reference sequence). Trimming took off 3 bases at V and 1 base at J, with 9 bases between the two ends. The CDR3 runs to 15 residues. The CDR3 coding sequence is TGTGCCAGTAGTATTTGGGGGTTGAACACCGGGGAGCTGTTTTTT. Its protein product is CASSIWGLNTGELFF.

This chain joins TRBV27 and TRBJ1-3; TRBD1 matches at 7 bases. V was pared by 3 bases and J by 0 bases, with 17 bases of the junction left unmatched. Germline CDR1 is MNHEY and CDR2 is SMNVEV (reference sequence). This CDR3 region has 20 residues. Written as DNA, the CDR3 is TGTGCCAGCAGTTTCGACAGGGCCCGGAGGGGGGTGAACTCTGGAAACACCATATATTTT. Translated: CASSFDRARRGVNSGNTIYF.

In nucleotides, the CDR3 is TGTGCTAGCGCCCAGCGGGGCACCTACGAGCAGTACTTC. Translation: CASAQRGTYEQYF. The J gene is TRBJ2-7, the V gene TRBV12-5, with 7 bases aligning to TRBD2. CDR1 is LGHNT, CDR2 FRNRAP, per germline. This CDR3 comprises 13 residues. V gave up 9 bases and J gave up 2 bases; unmatched junction bases: 7.

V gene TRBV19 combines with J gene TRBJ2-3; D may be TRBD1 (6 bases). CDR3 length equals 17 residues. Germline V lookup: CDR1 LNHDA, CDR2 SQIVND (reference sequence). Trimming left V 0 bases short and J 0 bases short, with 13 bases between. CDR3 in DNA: TGTGCCAGTAGTATAGACCGGACAGCCTCTAGCACAGATACGCAGTATTTT. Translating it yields CASSIDRTASSTDTQYF.

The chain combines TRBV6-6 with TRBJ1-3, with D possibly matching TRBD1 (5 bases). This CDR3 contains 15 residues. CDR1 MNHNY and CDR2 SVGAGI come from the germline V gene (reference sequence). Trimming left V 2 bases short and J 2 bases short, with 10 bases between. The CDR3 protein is CASSYGGGTGNTIYF. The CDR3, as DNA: TGTGCCAGCAGTTACGGGGGAGGGACTGGAAACACCATATATTTT.

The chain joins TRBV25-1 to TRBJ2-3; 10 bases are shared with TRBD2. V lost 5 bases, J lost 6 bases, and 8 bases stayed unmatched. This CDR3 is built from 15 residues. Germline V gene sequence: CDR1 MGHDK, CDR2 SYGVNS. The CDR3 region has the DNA TGTGCCAGCAGTACCCGACTAGCGGGCAGGGATACGCAGTATTTT. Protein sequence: CASSTRLAGRDTQYF.

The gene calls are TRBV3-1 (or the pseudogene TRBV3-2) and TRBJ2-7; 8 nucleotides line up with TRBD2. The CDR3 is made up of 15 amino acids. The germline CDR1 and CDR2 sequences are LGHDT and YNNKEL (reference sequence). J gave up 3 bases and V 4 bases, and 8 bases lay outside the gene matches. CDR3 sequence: CASSPTDGGGYEQYF. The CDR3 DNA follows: TGTGCCAGCAGCCCCACCGACGGGGGGGGCTACGAGCAGTACTTC.